The T cell receptor beta chain described here comes from a study of T cell responses to AZD1222 COVID-19 vaccine. About the research overall: Pooling of second doses given at about 4 or about 12 weeks was done. Study-wide results and caveats: Scientists sampled the repertoires only once the peak T cell response had passed.

This CDR3 is 17 amino acids long. The trim removed 1 base at V and 2 bases at J, leaving 10 bases unmatched. The germline gives CDR1 SGHVS, CDR2 FNYEAQ. The protocol was immunoSEQ multiplex PCR, while the TCRdb copy is restricted to in-frame clones and leaves out a portion. This table has about 150,000 clones, 88% appearing once. Turning to this clone: Its antigen remains unidentified.

The chain uses TRBV7-6 and TRBJ2-7, with 8 nucleotides matching TRBD2. The material was peripheral blood, obtained on day 0 of AZD1222 vaccination. This TCR was recovered from an adult in good health. CDR3 bases: TGTGCCAGCAGCTTAGGACCATCCAGCGGGGGAACCTACGAGCAGTACTTC. Encoded protein: CASSLGPSSGGTYEQYF.